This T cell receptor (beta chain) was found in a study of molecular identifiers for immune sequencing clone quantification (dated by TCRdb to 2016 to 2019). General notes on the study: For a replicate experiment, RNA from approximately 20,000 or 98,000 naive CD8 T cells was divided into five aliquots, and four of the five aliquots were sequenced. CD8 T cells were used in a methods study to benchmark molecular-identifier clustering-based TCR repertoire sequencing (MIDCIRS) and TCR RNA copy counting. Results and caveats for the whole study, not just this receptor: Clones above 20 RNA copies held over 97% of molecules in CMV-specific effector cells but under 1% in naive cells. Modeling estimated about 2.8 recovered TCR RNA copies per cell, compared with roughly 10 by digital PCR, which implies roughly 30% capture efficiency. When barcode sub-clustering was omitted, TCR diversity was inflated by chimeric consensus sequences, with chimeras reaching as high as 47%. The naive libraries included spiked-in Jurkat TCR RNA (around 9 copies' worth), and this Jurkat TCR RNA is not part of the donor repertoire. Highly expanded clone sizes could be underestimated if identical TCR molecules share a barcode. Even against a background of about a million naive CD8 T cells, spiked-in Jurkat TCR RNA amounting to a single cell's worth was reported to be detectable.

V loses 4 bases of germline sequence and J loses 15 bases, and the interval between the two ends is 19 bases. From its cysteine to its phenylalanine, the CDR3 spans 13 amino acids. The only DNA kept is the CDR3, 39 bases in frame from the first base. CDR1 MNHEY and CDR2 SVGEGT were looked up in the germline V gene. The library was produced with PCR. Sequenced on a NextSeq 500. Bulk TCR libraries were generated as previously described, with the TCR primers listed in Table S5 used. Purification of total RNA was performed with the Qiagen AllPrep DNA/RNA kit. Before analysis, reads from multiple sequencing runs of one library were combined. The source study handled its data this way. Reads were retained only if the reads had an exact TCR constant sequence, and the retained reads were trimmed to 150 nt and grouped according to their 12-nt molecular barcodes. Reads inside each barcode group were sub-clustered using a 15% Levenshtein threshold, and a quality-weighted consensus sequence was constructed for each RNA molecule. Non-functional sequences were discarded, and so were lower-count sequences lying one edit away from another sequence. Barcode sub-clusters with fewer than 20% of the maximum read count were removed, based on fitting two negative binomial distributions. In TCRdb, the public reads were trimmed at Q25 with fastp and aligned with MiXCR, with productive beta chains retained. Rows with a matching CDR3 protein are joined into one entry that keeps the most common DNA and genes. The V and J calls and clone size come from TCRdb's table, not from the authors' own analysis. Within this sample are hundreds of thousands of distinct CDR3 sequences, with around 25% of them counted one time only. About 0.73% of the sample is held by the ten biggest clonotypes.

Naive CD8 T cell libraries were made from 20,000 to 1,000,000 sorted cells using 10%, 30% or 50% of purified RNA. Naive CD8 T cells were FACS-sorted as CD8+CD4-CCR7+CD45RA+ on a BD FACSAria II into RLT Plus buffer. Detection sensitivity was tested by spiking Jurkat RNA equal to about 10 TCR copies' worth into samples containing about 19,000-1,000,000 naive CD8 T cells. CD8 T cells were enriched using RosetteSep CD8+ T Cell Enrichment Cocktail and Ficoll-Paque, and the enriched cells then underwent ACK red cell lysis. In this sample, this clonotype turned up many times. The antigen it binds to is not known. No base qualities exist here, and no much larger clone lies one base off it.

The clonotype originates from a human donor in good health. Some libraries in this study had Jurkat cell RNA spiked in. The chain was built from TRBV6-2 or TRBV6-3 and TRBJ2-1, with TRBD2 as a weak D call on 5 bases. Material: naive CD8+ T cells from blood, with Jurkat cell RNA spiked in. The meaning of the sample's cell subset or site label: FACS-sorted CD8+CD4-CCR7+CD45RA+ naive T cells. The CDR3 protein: CASSLSDSDKRFF. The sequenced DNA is TGTGCCAGCAGTTTGTCGGATAGCGACAAACGGTTCTTC.